This T cell receptor gamma chain stems from a study of gammadelta T cells in human blood. Findings of the study overall: Microbial exposure appeared to drive polyclonal γδ T cell expansion after birth.

This clone has only a few counts. What it binds is not known. The same CDR3 also results from other DNA sequences found in this sample. TCRdb reapplied CATT to the RT-PCR reads. In the table there are approximately 210 gamma-chain clones, 6.5% to 7% of which are singletons. The CDR3 runs to 14 residues. Unmatched junction bases numbered 7, after V lost 8 bases and J lost 3 bases. The receptor comes from a human donor. The sample consisted of Vgamma9Vdelta2 gamma-delta T cells from infant blood. The rearrangement links TRGV10 to TRGJP1. TRGV10 counts as an open reading frame of uncertain function. The CDR3 region is CAAWARATGWFKIF. The DNA of the CDR3 is TGTGCTGCGTGGGCTAGGGCCACTGGTTGGTTCAAGATATTT.